This T cell receptor (beta chain) was recorded in a study of cytomegalovirus exposure and HLA in healthy donors. This clone was seen a handful of times. The antigen is unknown. Study results and caveats: Among the most significant clusters, several appeared linked to common viral pathogens in a later analysis. Whilst most TCR sequences proved rare, a subset of public TCRs occurred across many donors.

It was with 60 Vbeta and 13 Jbeta primers that the PCR ran. This table comes from immunoSEQ multiplex PCR, and its TCRdb copy is limited to in-frame clones, with some not included. This sample has 150,000 to 180,000 clones, with around 72% found just once. Sequencing was carried out using PBMCs. The receptor was isolated from a young man in good health and CMV-seronegative.

The CDR3 DNA reads as TGTGCCAGTAGTTTGGAGACCGGGGAGCTGTTTTTT. Translation: CASSLETGELFF. The rearrangement links TRBV19 to TRBJ2-2, with D uncertain. Trimming left V 5 bases short and J 5 bases short, with 6 bases between. Germline loops: CDR1 LNHDA, CDR2 SQIVND (reference sequence). The CDR3 extends over 12 amino acids.